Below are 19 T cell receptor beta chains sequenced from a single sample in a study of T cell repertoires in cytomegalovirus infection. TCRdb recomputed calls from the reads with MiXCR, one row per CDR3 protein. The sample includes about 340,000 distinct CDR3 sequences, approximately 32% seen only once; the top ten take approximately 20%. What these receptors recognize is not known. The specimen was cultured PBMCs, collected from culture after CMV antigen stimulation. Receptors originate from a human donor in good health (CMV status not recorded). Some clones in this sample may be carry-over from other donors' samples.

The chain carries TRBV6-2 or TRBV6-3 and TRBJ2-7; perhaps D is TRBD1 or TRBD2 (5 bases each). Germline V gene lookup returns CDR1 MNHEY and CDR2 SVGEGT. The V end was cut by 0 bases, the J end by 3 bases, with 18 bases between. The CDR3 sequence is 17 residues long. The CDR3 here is CASSYSKMGRMIYEQYF. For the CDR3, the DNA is TGTGCCAGCAGTTACTCGAAAATGGGACGGATGATCTACGAGCAGTACTTC.

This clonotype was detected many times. The CDR3, as DNA: TGTGCCAGCAGCTCCACCGGGACAGGGTCTGAAAAACTGTTTTTT. As protein: CASSSTGTGSEKLFF. The V gene is TRBV7-2, the J gene TRBJ1-4; TRBD1 matches 9 bases. CDR1 and CDR2 from the germline V gene are SGHTA and FQGNSA. V shed 4 bases and J 7 bases; nucleotides not matched to a gene: 7. The CDR3 is 15 residues long.

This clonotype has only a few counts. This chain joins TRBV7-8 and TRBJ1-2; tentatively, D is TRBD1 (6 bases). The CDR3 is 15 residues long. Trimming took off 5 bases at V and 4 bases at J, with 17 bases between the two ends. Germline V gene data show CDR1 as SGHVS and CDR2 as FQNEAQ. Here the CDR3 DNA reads TGTGCCAGCAGCCGCGGCAGGGACAATAGCTATGGCTACACCTTC. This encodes CASSRGRDNSYGYTF. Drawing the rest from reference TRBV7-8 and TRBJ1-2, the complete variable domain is GAGVSQSPRYKVAKRGQDVALRCDPISGHVSLFWYQQALGQGPEFLTYFQNEAQLDKSGLPSDRFFAERPEGSVSTLKIQRTQQEDSAVYLCASSRGRDNSYGYTFGSGTRLTVV.

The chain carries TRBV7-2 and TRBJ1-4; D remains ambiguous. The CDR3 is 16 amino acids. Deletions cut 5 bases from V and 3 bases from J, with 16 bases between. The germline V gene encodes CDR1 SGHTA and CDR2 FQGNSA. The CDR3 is CASSPNRRSANEKLFF. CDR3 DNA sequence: TGTGCCAGCAGCCCCAACCGGAGGTCGGCTAATGAAAAACTGTTTTTT.

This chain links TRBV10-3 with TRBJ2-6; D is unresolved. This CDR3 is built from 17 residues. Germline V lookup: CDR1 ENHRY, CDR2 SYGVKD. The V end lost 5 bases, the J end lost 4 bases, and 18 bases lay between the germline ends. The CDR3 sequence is CAISSIQTVRGANVLTF. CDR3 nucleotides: TGTGCCATCAGTTCGATACAGACGGTTCGGGGGGCCAACGTCCTGACTTTC.

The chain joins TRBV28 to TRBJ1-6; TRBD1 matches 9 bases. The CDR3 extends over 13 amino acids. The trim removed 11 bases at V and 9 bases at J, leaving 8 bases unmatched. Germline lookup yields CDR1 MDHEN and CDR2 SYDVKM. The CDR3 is CAVRGQGGSPLHF. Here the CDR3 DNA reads TGTGCCGTCAGGGGACAGGGTGGTTCACCCCTCCACTTT.

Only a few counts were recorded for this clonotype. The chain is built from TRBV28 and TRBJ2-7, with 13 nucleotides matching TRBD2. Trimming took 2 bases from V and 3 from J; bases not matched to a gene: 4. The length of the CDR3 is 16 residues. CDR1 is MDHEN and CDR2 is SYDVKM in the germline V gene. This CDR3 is CASSLQGLAGYYEQYF. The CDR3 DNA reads TGTGCCAGCAGTTTACAGGGACTAGCGGGATACTACGAGCAGTACTTC.

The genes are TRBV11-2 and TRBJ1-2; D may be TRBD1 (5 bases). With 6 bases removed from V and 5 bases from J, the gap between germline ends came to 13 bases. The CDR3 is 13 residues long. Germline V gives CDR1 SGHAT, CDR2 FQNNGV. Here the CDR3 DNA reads TGTGCCAGCAGGTCAAACCAGGGATATGGCTACACCTTC. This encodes CASRSNQGYGYTF.

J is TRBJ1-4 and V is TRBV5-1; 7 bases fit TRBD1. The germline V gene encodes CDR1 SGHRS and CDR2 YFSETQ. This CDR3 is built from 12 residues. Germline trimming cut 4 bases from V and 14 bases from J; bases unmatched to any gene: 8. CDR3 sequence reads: CASSPGGTGLFF. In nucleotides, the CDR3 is TGCGCCAGCAGCCCAGGGGGTACTGGGCTGTTTTTT. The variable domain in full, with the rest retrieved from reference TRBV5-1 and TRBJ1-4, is KAGVTQTPRYLIKTRGQQVTLSCSPISGHRSVSWYQQTPGQGLQFLFEYFSETQRNKGNFPGRFSGRQFSNSRSEMNVSTLELGDSALYLCASSPGGTGLFFGSGTQLSVL.

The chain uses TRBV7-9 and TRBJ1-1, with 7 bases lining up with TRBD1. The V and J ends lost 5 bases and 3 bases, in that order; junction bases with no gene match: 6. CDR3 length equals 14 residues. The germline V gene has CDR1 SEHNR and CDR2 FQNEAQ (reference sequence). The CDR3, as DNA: TGTGCCAGCAGCCGGGGACAGTGGGACACTGAAGCTTTCTTT. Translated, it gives CASSRGQWDTEAFF.

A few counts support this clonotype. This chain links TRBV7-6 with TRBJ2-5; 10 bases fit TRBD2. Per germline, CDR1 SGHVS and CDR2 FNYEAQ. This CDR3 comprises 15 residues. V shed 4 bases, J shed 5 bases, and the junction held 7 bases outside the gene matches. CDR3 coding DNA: TGTGCCAGCAGCTCCAGCGGGAGGGGCGATGAGACCCAGTACTTC. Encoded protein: CASSSSGRGDETQYF.

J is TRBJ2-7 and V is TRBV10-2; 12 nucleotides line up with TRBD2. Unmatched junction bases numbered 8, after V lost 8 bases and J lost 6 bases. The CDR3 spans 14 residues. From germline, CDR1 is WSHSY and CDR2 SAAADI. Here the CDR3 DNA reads TGCGCCAGCGGGACCGGACTAGCGGGAAGCGAGCAGTACTTC. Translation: CASGTGLAGSEQYF.

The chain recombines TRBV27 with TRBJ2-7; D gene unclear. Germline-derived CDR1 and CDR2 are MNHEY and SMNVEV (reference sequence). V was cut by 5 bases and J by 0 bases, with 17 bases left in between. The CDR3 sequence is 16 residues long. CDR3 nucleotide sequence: TGTGCCAGCAGTCTAAGAAGCGCACGAAGCTCCTACGAGCAGTACTTC. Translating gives CASSLRSARSSYEQYF.

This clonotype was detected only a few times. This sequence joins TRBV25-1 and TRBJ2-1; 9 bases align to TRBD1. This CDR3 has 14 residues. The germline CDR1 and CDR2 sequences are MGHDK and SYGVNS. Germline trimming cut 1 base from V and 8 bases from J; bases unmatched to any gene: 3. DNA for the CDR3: TGTGCCAGCAGTGAATGGGACAGGGCCCATGAGCAGTTCTTC. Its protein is CASSEWDRAHEQFF. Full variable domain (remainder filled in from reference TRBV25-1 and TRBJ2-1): EADIYQTPRYLVIGTGKKITLECSQTMGHDKMYWYQQDPGMELHLIHYSYGVNSTEKGDLSSESTVSRIRTEHFPLTLESARPSHTSQYLCASSEWDRAHEQFFGPGTRLTVL.

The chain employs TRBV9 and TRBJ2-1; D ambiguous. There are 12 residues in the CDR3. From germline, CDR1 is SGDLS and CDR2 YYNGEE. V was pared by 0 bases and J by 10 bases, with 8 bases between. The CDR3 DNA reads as TGTGCCAGCAGCGTAGCTTCGTCGGAGCAGTTCTTC. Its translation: CASSVASSEQFF.

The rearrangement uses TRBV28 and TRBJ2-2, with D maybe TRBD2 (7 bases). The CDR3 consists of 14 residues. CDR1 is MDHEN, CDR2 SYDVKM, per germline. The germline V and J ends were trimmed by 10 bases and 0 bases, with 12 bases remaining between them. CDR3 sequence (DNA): TGTGCCACCCCGGGGGGCTCGAACACCGGGGAGCTGTTTTTT. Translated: CATPGGSNTGELFF.

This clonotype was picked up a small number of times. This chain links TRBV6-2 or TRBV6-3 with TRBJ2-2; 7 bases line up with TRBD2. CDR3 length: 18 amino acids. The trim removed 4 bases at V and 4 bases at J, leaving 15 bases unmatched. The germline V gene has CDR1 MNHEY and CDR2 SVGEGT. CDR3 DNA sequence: TGTGCCAGCAGTTTCGGACCCCTCTCTAGCGGCCCCACCGGGGAGCTGTTTTTT. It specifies CASSFGPLSSGPTGELFF.

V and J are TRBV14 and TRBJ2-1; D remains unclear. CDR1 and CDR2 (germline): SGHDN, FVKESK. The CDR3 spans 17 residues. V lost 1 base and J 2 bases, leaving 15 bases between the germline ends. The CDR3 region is CASSQVHLGLPYNEQFF. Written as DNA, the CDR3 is TGTGCCAGCAGCCAAGTACACCTGGGTCTTCCCTACAATGAGCAGTTCTTC.

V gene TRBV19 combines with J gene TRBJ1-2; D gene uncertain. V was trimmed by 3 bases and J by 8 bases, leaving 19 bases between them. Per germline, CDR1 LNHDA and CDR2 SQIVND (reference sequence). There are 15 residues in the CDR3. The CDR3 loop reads CASSIGTVPLTGYTF. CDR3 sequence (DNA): TGTGCCAGTAGTATTGGTACAGTACCCCTAACGGGCTACACCTTC.